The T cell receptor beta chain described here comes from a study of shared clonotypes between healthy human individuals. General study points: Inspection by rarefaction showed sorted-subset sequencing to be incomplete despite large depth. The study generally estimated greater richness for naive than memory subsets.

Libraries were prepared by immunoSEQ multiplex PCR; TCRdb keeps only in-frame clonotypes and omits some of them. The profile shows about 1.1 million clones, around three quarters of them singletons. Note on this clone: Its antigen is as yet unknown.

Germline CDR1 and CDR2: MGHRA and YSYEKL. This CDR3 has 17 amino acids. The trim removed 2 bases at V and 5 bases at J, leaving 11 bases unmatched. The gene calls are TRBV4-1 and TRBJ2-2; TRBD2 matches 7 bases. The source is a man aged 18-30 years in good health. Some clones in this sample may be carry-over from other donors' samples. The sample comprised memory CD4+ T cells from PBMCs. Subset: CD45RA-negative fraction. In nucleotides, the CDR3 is TGCGCCAGCAGCCAACCTTGGGGGGGTGCTAGGACCGGGGAGCTGTTTTTT. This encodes CASSQPWGGARTGELFF.